These T cell receptor beta chains were read from a single sample in a study of T cells in Graves' hyperthyroidism and ophthalmopathy. MiXCR was run by TCRdb on the multiplex PCR reads, yielding one entry per CDR3 protein. The sample lists about 550,000 distinct CDR3 sequences, less than 25% occurring once. Sequenced input: blood. These receptor sequences come from a man between 18 and 29 years old with Graves' hyperthyroidism. Each CDR3 is given with its conserved first and last residue. D genes are given only for firm matches. Not every row has a clone size; where given, it reads once, few, many or a size class.

clone_size | j_call | d_call | v_call | cdr3_aa | cdr3_nt
many | TRBJ2-2 | - | TRBV12-3/TRBV12-4 | CASSLGNTGELFF | TGTGCCAGCAGTTTAGGGAACACCGGGGAGCTGTTTTTT
- | TRBJ2-7 | TRBD2 | TRBV29-1 | CSVVLVALQGLAGYEQYF | TGCAGCGTTGTATTAGTAGCCCTTCAGGGACTAGCGGGCTACGAGCAGTACTTC
few | TRBJ1-5 | - | TRBV6-1 | CASSPLGGLINQPQHF | TGTGCCAGCAGTCCTCTCGGGGGCCTTATCAATCAGCCCCAGCATTTT
many | TRBJ1-2 | TRBD1 | TRBV5-1 | CASSSWDSSYGYTF | TGCGCCAGCAGCTCCTGGGACAGTTCCTATGGCTACACCTTC
many | TRBJ1-1 | - | TRBV12-3/TRBV12-4 | CASSLTAANTEAFF | TGTGCCAGCAGTTTAACAGCGGCGAACACTGAAGCTTTCTTT
many | TRBJ2-7 | TRBD2 | TRBV6-5 | CASSFQRGPGEQYF | TGTGCCAGCAGTTTCCAGCGGGGACCGGGCGAGCAGTACTTC
many | TRBJ1-2 | - | TRBV28 | CASSPLSENNYGYTF | TGTGCCAGCAGTCCCCTCTCCGAGAATAACTATGGCTACACCTTC
few | TRBJ2-2 | TRBD1 | TRBV5-6 | CASSTQGQGITGELFF | TGTGCCAGCAGCACCCAAGGACAGGGTATCACCGGGGAGCTGTTTTTT
many | TRBJ2-7 | - | TRBV28 | CASWAGRISYEQYF | TGTGCCAGTTGGGCAGGGCGTATCTCCTACGAGCAGTACTTC
- | TRBJ2-5 | - | TRBV20-1 | CSARDLLPGGIRQETQYF | TGCAGTGCTAGAGATCTTCTGCCTGGCGGGATAAGGCAAGAGACCCAGTACTTC
many | TRBJ2-2 | - | TRBV5-1 | CASSWAGTANTGELFF | TGCGCCAGCAGCTGGGCCGGGACTGCGAACACCGGGGAGCTGTTTTTT
- | TRBJ2-7 | TRBD1 | TRBV7-9 | CASSIPGQGGYEQYF | TGTGCCAGCAGCATACCGGGACAGGGAGGGTACGAGCAGTACTTC
many | TRBJ1-1 | - | TRBV14 | CASTGKSDTEAFF | TGTGCCAGCACTGGGAAGAGTGACACTGAAGCTTTCTTT
once | TRBJ2-6 | TRBD1 | TRBV19 | CASSPAGQVFSGANVLTF | TGTGCCAGTAGTCCCGCGGGACAGGTTTTCTCTGGGGCCAACGTCCTGACTTTC
many | TRBJ1-1 | - | TRBV5-1 | CASSLGQANTEAFF | TGTGCCAGCAGCTTAGGCCAGGCGAACACTGAAGCTTTCTTT
many | TRBJ1-1 | - | TRBV2 | CASSEALSRQAFF | TGTGCCAGCAGTGAAGCGCTTTCGAGGCAAGCTTTCTTT
many | TRBJ1-5 | TRBD1 | TRBV28 | CASSFQRQGSHF | TGTGCCAGCAGTTTCCAGAGACAGGGATCCCATTTT
- | TRBJ1-1 | TRBD1 | TRBV29-1 | CSVEGGTGGFGYTEAFF | TGCAGCGTTGAAGGTGGGACAGGGGGCTTCGGGTATACTGAAGCTTTCTTT
few | TRBJ1-1 | - | TRBV4-2 | CASSQTGTPFEAFF | TGTGCCAGCAGCCAAACCGGGACACCGTTTGAAGCTTTCTTT
many | TRBJ1-2 | - | TRBV2 | CASSEALRQGYTF | TGTGCCAGCAGTGAAGCGCTCCGACAAGGCTACACCTTC
many | TRBJ1-1 | - | TRBV6-2/TRBV6-3 | CASSLTRRTEAFF | TGTGCCAGCAGTCTGACTAGGCGCACTGAAGCTTTCTTT
- | TRBJ1-1 | TRBD1 | TRBV18 | CASSQLRTGENTEAFF | TGTGCCAGCTCACAACTTCGGACAGGGGAGAACACTGAAGCTTTCTTT
- | TRBJ1-1 | TRBD1 | TRBV12-3/TRBV12-4 | CASSPDRGRAEAFF | TGTGCCAGCAGCCCTGACAGGGGGCGAGCTGAAGCTTTCTTT
- | TRBJ2-5 | TRBD1 | TRBV18 | CASTSGTGQTETQYF | TGTGCCAGCACGTCCGGGACAGGTCAAACAGAGACCCAGTACTTC
many | TRBJ2-7 | - | TRBV20-1 | CSARETETSTTVQYF | TGCAGTGCTAGAGAGACCGAGACAAGTACGACTGTGCAGTACTTC
many | TRBJ2-5 | - | TRBV7-6 | CASSLYEETQYF | TGTGCCAGCAGCTTATACGAGGAGACCCAGTACTTC
many | TRBJ1-1 | - | TRBV6-1 | CASSDFRMNTEAFF | TGTGCCAGCAGTGATTTCCGGATGAACACTGAAGCTTTCTTT
many | TRBJ1-1 | - | TRBV20-1 | CSATSGIGTEAFF | TGCAGTGCTACCTCCGGGATCGGCACTGAAGCTTTCTTT
few | TRBJ2-5 | TRBD2 | TRBV11-2 | CASSPGRVGQETQYF | TGTGCCAGCAGCCCAGGGAGGGTTGGGCAAGAGACCCAGTACTTC
many | TRBJ2-4 | TRBD1 | TRBV27 | CASWTGGDQNIQYF | TGTGCCAGCTGGACAGGTGGGGACCAAAACATTCAGTACTTC
many | TRBJ2-2 | - | TRBV4-1 | CASSTRSWLMGELFF | TGCGCCAGCAGCACAAGGTCATGGCTAATGGGGGAGCTGTTTTTT
- | TRBJ1-5 | - | TRBV28 | CASSFRRLGQPQHF | TGTGCCAGCAGTTTTCGAAGGTTGGGGCAGCCCCAGCATTTT
many | TRBJ1-1 | - | TRBV19 | CASSIELPGYEAFF | TGTGCCAGTAGTATAGAACTTCCAGGCTATGAAGCTTTCTTT
- | TRBJ2-7 | - | TRBV27 | CASSSILDHPTLYEQYF | TGTGCCAGCAGTTCAATTCTGGACCACCCCACGCTCTACGAGCAGTACTTC
few | TRBJ1-1 | - | TRBV19 | CASSRRQFWDTEAFF | TGTGCCAGTAGTAGAAGACAGTTTTGGGACACTGAAGCTTTCTTT
- | TRBJ1-5 | - | TRBV10-3 | CAISPDQVIGPQHF | TGTGCCATCAGCCCGGATCAGGTCATTGGGCCCCAGCATTTT
- | TRBJ1-1 | TRBD1 | TRBV19 | CASRDRGTVEAFF | TGTGCCAGCCGAGACAGGGGGACGGTTGAAGCTTTCTTT
- | TRBJ1-5 | - | TRBV7-8 | CASSLGALRGNQPQHF | TGTGCCAGCAGCTTAGGTGCACTCAGGGGCAATCAGCCCCAGCATTTT
few | TRBJ2-2 | - | TRBV3-1 | CASSQDGMAPSVTGELFF | TGTGCCAGCAGCCAAGATGGGATGGCCCCCTCGGTCACCGGGGAGCTGTTTTTT
- | TRBJ2-7 | TRBD1 | TRBV6-2/TRBV6-3 | CASSSSGTGEYEQYF | TGTGCCAGCAGTAGCTCCGGGACAGGGGAGTACGAGCAGTACTTC
few | TRBJ2-7 | - | TRBV6-2/TRBV6-3 | CASSYLISRTGPSYEQYF | TGTGCCAGCAGTTACCTTATAAGTCGAACAGGCCCCTCCTACGAGCAGTACTTC
- | TRBJ1-5 | - | TRBV12-3/TRBV12-4 | CASRPETFSNQPQHF | TGTGCCAGCAGACCCGAGACTTTTAGCAATCAGCCCCAGCATTTT
many | TRBJ1-2 | - | TRBV28 | CASSPIGRTEGYTF | TGTGCCAGCAGTCCGATCGGGAGGACGGAAGGCTACACCTTC
- | TRBJ1-2 | TRBD1 | TRBV15 | CATSRSRGRGGYGYTF | TGTGCCACCAGCAGATCTCGCGGCAGGGGGGGTTATGGCTACACCTTC
- | TRBJ2-7 | - | TRBV15 | CATSRPGTAPSYEQYF | TGTGCCACCAGCAGGCCCGGGACGGCCCCATCCTACGAGCAGTACTTC
- | TRBJ2-2 | - | TRBV3-1 | CASTGVGTGELFF | TGTGCCAGCACAGGGGTCGGAACCGGGGAGCTGTTTTTT
once | TRBJ2-7 | - | TRBV6-1 | CASSRQGGVEQYF | TGTGCCAGCAGTCGACAGGGAGGTGTTGAGCAGTACTTC
many | TRBJ2-2 | - | TRBV6-5 | CASTWTVNTGELFF | TGTGCCAGCACTTGGACTGTGAACACCGGGGAGCTGTTTTTT
many | TRBJ2-7 | - | TRBV6-5 | CASNFGDTSYEQYF | TGTGCCAGCAATTTCGGGGACACCTCCTACGAGCAGTACTTC
- | TRBJ2-2 | - | TRBV11-3 | CASSSGIGGELFF | TGTGCCAGCAGCAGCGGAATTGGCGGGGAGCTGTTTTTT
many | TRBJ1-5 | - | TRBV6-1 | CASRRGRGNQPQHF | TGTGCCAGCAGGAGGGGAAGGGGCAATCAGCCCCAGCATTTT
- | TRBJ2-7 | - | TRBV5-1 | CASTRMTGTRHNNLDRYF | TGCGCCAGCACCCGAATGACTGGGACACGGCATAATAATCTGGATCGGTACTTC
many | TRBJ2-7 | - | TRBV12-3/TRBV12-4 | CASSLGPEQYF | TGTGCCAGCAGTTTAGGACCGGAGCAGTACTTC
many | TRBJ1-2 | - | TRBV28 | CASSPSQNYGYTF | TGTGCCAGCAGTCCCTCACAGAACTATGGCTACACCTTC
- | TRBJ2-1 | - | TRBV12-3/TRBV12-4 | CASLSWGLRKYNEQFF | TGTGCCAGCCTATCCTGGGGACTCCGGAAGTACAATGAGCAGTTCTTC